This T cell receptor beta chain comes out of a study of T-cell memory formation after mild COVID-19. Overall study: TCR clusters mostly belonged to single donors. Broader study findings: SARS-CoV-2 specificity of second-wave clones peaking day 37 was unconfirmed. Pre-infection memory showed some responding clones, and this suggested that cross-reactive memory joined.

Amplification by 5'RACE using constant-segment primers produced TCR alpha and TCR beta cDNA libraries that carried sample barcodes and UMIs. TCRdb re-called the 5' RACE reads with MiXCR, one entry per CDR3 protein. The sample lists around 260,000 distinct CDR3 sequences, about 17% occurring once. Remarks on this clonotype: Its target is not known.

The origin of this receptor is a man between 18 and 35 years old who had mild COVID-19 (a few samples of this study predate the infection). Cell type and time point are not known. Specimen: PBMCs or a T cell subset sorted from them (not recorded which).

The CDR3 region is CASSLGGLGSYNEQFF. The CDR3 nucleotides read TGCGCCAGCAGCTTGGGGGGCTTGGGGTCCTACAATGAGCAGTTCTTC. The chain recombines TRBV5-1 with TRBJ2-1; maybe TRBD1 (5 bases). The CDR3 has 16 amino acids. Germline V CDR1 and CDR2: SGHRS, YFSETQ. The V gene lost 0 bases and the J gene lost 1 base, with 11 bases spanning the gap.